This TCR beta chain was obtained from a study of cytomegalovirus exposure and HLA in healthy donors. Study overall: The same platform used for the 666 first-cohort repertoires was also used for the 100 to 150 validation repertoires, as a later analysis reported.

This clone was recorded only once. Its antigen is undetermined. CDR1 is SQVTM, CDR2 ANQGSEA, per germline. This CDR3 comprises 15 residues. The V gene lost 0 bases and the J gene lost 3 bases, with 13 bases spanning the gap. Study conclusions and caveats: Specific recognition of CMV antigens was confirmed in vitro for a few chains (all CMV-associated). Cytomegalovirus association was assigned to about 150 TCR beta chains.

Sequencing used immunoSEQ multiplex PCR; TCRdb keeps in-frame clones, though not all of them. The top ten hold 2% to 2.5% of the sample, which has 150,000 or so clones, 70% to 90% seen once. Input material: PBMCs. This clonotype was obtained from a human donor in good health. The chain has TRBV29-1 and TRBJ2-3; D gene unclear. The CDR3 loop reads CSVEDPRVRTDTQYF. The CDR3 DNA reads TGCAGCGTTGAAGATCCCCGGGTAAGGACAGATACGCAGTATTTT.